The present T cell receptor (beta chain) was sequenced within a study of OX40 agonist ivuxolimab in advanced cancers. The wider study: Those treated in dose escalation had hepatocellular carcinoma, melanoma, renal cell cancer or head and neck cancer. Prior anti-PD-1, anti-PD-L1 or anti-CTLA-4 therapy was allowed; more than 30% had some.

Data came from immunoSEQ multiplex PCR; TCRdb stores just in-frame clones and leaves some out. The repertoire holds around 62,000 clones, with 89% as singletons. This clone occurred once. Its matching antigen is unknown. Study outcomes and limitations: More expanded clones were found, on average, in CD8+ than in CD4+ T cells. Some patients without response likewise showed low normalized clonal expansion.

The CDR3 consists of 14 residues. Germline V gene data show CDR1 as MDHEN and CDR2 as SYDVKM. V lost 10 bases to trimming and J lost 10 bases, with 23 bases between them. This sample comprised CD4+ or CD8+ T cells sorted from blood, obtained in a trial of the OX40 agonist ivuxolimab. The sequence came from an adult with an advanced solid tumor such as melanoma, head and neck, liver or kidney cancer. The chain carries TRBV28 and TRBJ2-1, with TRBD1 as a possible D gene (5 bases). As DNA, the CDR3 is TGTGCCACCGAAATCGACCCCCAGGGATCGGAGCAGTTCTTC. This sequence encodes CATEIDPQGSEQFF. Filled out from reference TRBV28 and TRBJ2-1, the complete variable domain reads DVKVTQSSRYLVKRTGEKVFLECVQDMDHENMFWYRQDPGLGLRLIYFSYDVKMKEKGDIPEGYSVSREKKERFSLILESASTNQTSMYLCATEIDPQGSEQFFGPGTRLTVL.